The 18 T cell receptor beta chains reported below all come from one sample, sequenced in a study of blood T cell repertoires in COVID-19 (dated by TCRdb to about 2020). The method behind the library was the immunoSEQ multiplex PCR assay. Imported from immuneACCESS, the table was reduced by TCRdb to in-frame sequences with V and J called. These copies leave out some clones; in studies compared against another copy, an unresolved V gene accounts for under half, and the cause of the remainder is not known. In this sample the table shows 90,000 to 130,000 clones, about 75% of which occur a single time. The top ten hold 16% of the sample. The sequenced sample was peripheral blood. These receptors all stem from a woman of 80 years or more with active or convalescent COVID-19.

This clone was seen only once. The chain carries TRBV14 and TRBJ2-1, with D tentatively TRBD1 (5 bases). This CDR3 comprises 14 residues. Germline V lookup: CDR1 SGHDN, CDR2 FVKESK. The V and J ends lost 2 bases and 3 bases respectively, with 8 bases between them. The CDR3 sequence: CASSQRQYYNEQFF. CDR3 nucleotide sequence: TGTGCCAGCAGCCAACGACAGTACTACAATGAGCAGTTCTTC.

The gene calls are TRBV18 and TRBJ1-1; 9 bases map to TRBD1. The V and J ends lost 3 bases and 0 bases, in that order; junction bases with no gene match: 2. This CDR3 spans 15 amino acids. Looked up from germline, CDR1 is KGHSH and CDR2 is LQKENI. The CDR3 is CASSPRTGVNTEAFF. CDR3 sequence (DNA): TGTGCCAGCTCACCTCGGACAGGGGTGAACACTGAAGCTTTCTTT.

The CDR3 sequence is CASSQKGTSYEQYF. The CDR3 DNA is TGTGCCAGCAGCCAAAAGGGGACTAGCTACGAGCAGTACTTC. The V call is TRBV14, the J call TRBJ2-7; 8 nucleotides line up with TRBD2. This CDR3 has 14 residues. V was clipped by 2 bases and J by 3 bases; unmatched bases: 3. Germline V gives CDR1 SGHDN, CDR2 FVKESK.

This clone appeared once. The chain carries TRBV5-8 and TRBJ1-5; possibly TRBD1 for D (5 bases). The CDR3 loop spans 12 amino acids. Germline V lookup: CDR1 SGHTS, CDR2 YDEGEE. The V end was cut by 10 bases, the J end by 6 bases, with 14 bases between. CDR3 nucleotide sequence: TGTGCCTGGGGGGTCACCGGTCAGCCCCAGCATTTT. Encoded protein: CAWGVTGQPQHF.

The gene calls are TRBV28 and TRBJ1-4; TRBD1 matches 11 bases. Germline CDR1 MDHEN, CDR2 SYDVKM. With V trimmed by 7 bases and J by 7 bases, 5 bases remained unmatched. This CDR3 comprises 14 residues. This chain's CDR3 is CASTSGTGGEKLFF. The CDR3 coding sequence is TGTGCCAGCACCTCCGGGACAGGGGGTGAAAAACTGTTTTTT. The full variable domain, completed using reference TRBV28 and TRBJ1-4, is DVKVTQSSRYLVKRTGEKVFLECVQDMDHENMFWYRQDPGLGLRLIYFSYDVKMKEKGDIPEGYSVSREKKERFSLILESASTNQTSMYLCASTSGTGGEKLFFGSGTQLSVL.

This clone appeared many times. The J gene is TRBJ2-7, the V gene TRBV5-1; 12 positions agree with TRBD2. Per germline, CDR1 SGHRS and CDR2 YFSETQ. The CDR3 spans 16 residues. V lost 3 bases to trimming and J lost 7 bases; unmatched junction nucleotides: 11. CDR3 sequence reads: CASSYSLAGGPREQYF. The CDR3 nucleotides read TGCGCCAGCAGCTATTCCCTAGCGGGAGGGCCAAGGGAGCAGTACTTC.

The J gene is TRBJ1-2, the V gene TRBV10-2; D is possibly TRBD1 (5 bases). Germline V lookup: CDR1 WSHSY, CDR2 SAAADI. The CDR3 length is 15 residues. V gave up 0 bases and J gave up 8 bases, with 16 bases separating them. The CDR3 region is CASSESRAGTRGYTF. The DNA for the CDR3 is TGCGCCAGCAGTGAGTCGCGGGCAGGGACTCGAGGCTACACCTTC.

V and J are TRBV7-2 and TRBJ1-1; TRBD1 might be the D (6 bases). Germline V gene sequence: CDR1 SGHTA, CDR2 FQGNSA. This CDR3 region has 14 residues. V was trimmed by 5 bases and J by 5 bases, leaving 15 bases between them. The CDR3 region has the DNA TGTGCCAGCAGCAAATGGGACACCGGGACTGAAGCTTTCTTT. Encoded protein: CASSKWDTGTEAFF.

CDR3 in amino acids: CASSPTGVEAKNIQYF. CDR3 DNA: TGTGCCAGCAGCCCAACAGGGGTGGAGGCCAAAAACATTCAGTACTTC. The rearrangement links TRBV3-1 (or the pseudogene TRBV3-2) to TRBJ2-4; 7 nucleotides align to TRBD1. CDR1 is LGHDT and CDR2 is YNNKEL in the germline V gene (reference sequence). V was clipped by 4 bases and J by 1 base; unmatched bases: 7. This CDR3 is built from 16 residues.

In its sample, this clone was seen once. This chain uses TRBV5-4 with TRBJ2-4; tentatively, D is TRBD1 (5 bases). V dropped 2 bases and J dropped 9 bases, with 18 bases sitting between them. The germline V gene has CDR1 SGHNT and CDR2 YYREEE (reference sequence). This CDR3 has 15 amino acids. The CDR3: CASSLKSGPQGIQYF. CDR3 nucleotide sequence: TGTGCCAGCAGCTTAAAATCCGGGCCTCAGGGCATTCAGTACTTC.

The rearrangement links TRBV24-1 to TRBJ2-5, with TRBD1 identical over 7 bases. The V gene end was trimmed by 5 bases and the J gene end by 5 bases; junction bases not matched to a gene: 7. The CDR3 is made up of 14 amino acids. Germline loops: CDR1 KGHDR, CDR2 SFDVKD. The CDR3, as DNA: TGTGCCACCAGTGTGGGACAGAGGACCGAGACCCAGTACTTC. This gives the protein CATSVGQRTETQYF.

The V call is TRBV5-1, the J call TRBJ2-5; 9 nucleotides agree with TRBD1. The V segment lost 4 bases and the J segment 5 bases; nucleotides outside the gene matches: 9. Germline-derived CDR1 and CDR2 are SGHRS and YFSETQ. This CDR3 spans 15 amino acids. This CDR3 reads CASSPATGGGETQYF. The DNA of the CDR3 is TGCGCCAGCAGCCCCGCGACAGGGGGTGGCGAGACCCAGTACTTC. Supplemented by reference TRBV5-1 and TRBJ2-5, the full variable domain reads KAGVTQTPRYLIKTRGQQVTLSCSPISGHRSVSWYQQTPGQGLQFLFEYFSETQRNKGNFPGRFSGRQFSNSRSEMNVSTLELGDSALYLCASSPATGGGETQYFGPGTRLLVL.

V and J are TRBV7-2 and TRBJ2-7; 7 positions match TRBD2. This CDR3 contains 14 residues. Germline CDR1 reads SGHTA; CDR2 reads FQGNSA. V gave up 1 base and J gave up 4 bases; unmatched junction bases: 4. The CDR3 bases are TGTGCCAGCAGCTTAGAGCGGACTAGATACGAGCAGTACTTC. It translates to CASSLERTRYEQYF.

The rearrangement uses TRBV4-1 and TRBJ1-2; weak D call: TRBD1 (5 bases). The CDR3 runs to 15 residues. V lost 5 bases and J lost 1, with 14 bases in between. Germline values: CDR1 MGHRA, CDR2 YSYEKL. The CDR3 here is CASSYLPDINYGYTF. CDR3 sequence (DNA): TGCGCCAGCAGCTATCTTCCGGACATTAACTATGGCTACACCTTC.

The chain is built from TRBV10-3 and TRBJ1-1, with unresolved D. CDR3 length: 13 residues. CDR1 and CDR2 from the germline V gene are ENHRY and SYGVKD. V was clipped by 8 bases and J by 5 bases, with 15 bases between them. The CDR3 reads CAIRSPSGTEAFF. CDR3 sequence (DNA): TGTGCCATCCGGTCTCCCTCGGGGACTGAAGCTTTCTTT.

This chain joins TRBV5-1 and TRBJ2-5; 10 positions agree with TRBD1. The CDR3 totals 14 residues. After removal of 4 bases from V and 5 bases from J, the junction contained 5 bases not matched to a gene. The V gene's germline CDR1 is SGHRS and CDR2 YFSETQ. CDR3 in DNA: TGCGCCAGCAGCGGCGGACAGGGGGTGGAGACCCAGTACTTC. Protein sequence: CASSGGQGVETQYF. The variable domain in full, completed from reference TRBV5-1 and TRBJ2-5, reads KAGVTQTPRYLIKTRGQQVTLSCSPISGHRSVSWYQQTPGQGLQFLFEYFSETQRNKGNFPGRFSGRQFSNSRSEMNVSTLELGDSALYLCASSGGQGVETQYFGPGTRLLVL.

This sequence joins TRBV28 and TRBJ1-6; D unresolved. The V end was cut by 2 bases, the J end by 2 bases, with 13 bases between. Looked up from germline, CDR1 is MDHEN and CDR2 is SYDVKM. This CDR3 has 17 residues. The chain's CDR3 is CASSLGSGGPYNSPLHF. In DNA, the CDR3 is TGTGCCAGCAGTTTAGGGTCAGGTGGGCCCTATAATTCACCCCTCCACTTT.

This chain connects TRBV5-1 to TRBJ2-1; a weak D match, TRBD2 (5 bases). Trimming shortened V by 4 bases and J by 9 bases, and 20 bases separated the two germline ends. In germline, CDR1 is SGHRS, CDR2 YFSETQ. This CDR3 spans 15 amino acids. The CDR3 loop is CASSMFSGSTGEQFF. The CDR3, as DNA: TGCGCCAGCAGCATGTTCAGCGGAAGCACGGGTGAGCAGTTCTTC.